One and the same sample provided the 8 T cell receptor beta chains below, sequenced in a study of T-cell memory formation after mild COVID-19. TCRdb reprocessed the 5' RACE reads with MiXCR, giving one entry per CDR3 protein. Here the sample spans 250,000 or so distinct CDR3 sequences, roughly 17% being singletons. Sample: PBMCs or a T cell subset sorted from them (not recorded which). The receptor source for this set is a man aged 18 to 29 who had mild COVID-19 (a few samples of this study predate the infection). Cell type and time point are not known.

The genes are TRBV7-2 and TRBJ1-1; D may be TRBD1 (5 bases). Trimming pared 7 bases from V and 5 bases from J, leaving 17 bases between. The CDR3 is 14 residues long. From germline, CDR1 is SGHTA and CDR2 FQGNSA. The CDR3 loop reads CASMEFQEGTEAFF. The DNA of the CDR3 is TGTGCCAGCATGGAATTTCAGGAGGGGACTGAAGCTTTCTTT.

This clonotype was observed many times. The chain combines TRBV7-2 with TRBJ2-5; unclear D gene. CDR1 and CDR2 from the germline V gene are SGHTA and FQGNSA. The V and J ends lost 2 bases and 7 bases respectively, with 5 bases between them. The CDR3 has 11 amino acids. In DNA form, the CDR3 reads TGTGCCAGCAGCTTACGTGGGACCCAGTACTTC. Amino acids: CASSLRGTQYF.

This clonotype was detected a few times. V is TRBV20-1 and J is TRBJ2-1; D may correspond to TRBD1 or TRBD2 (5 bases each). The CDR3 has 19 residues. Trimming removed 3 bases at V and 9 bases at J, with 33 bases between. The germline V gene encodes CDR1 DFQATT and CDR2 SNEGSKA (reference sequence). The CDR3 nucleotides are TGCAGTGCTAGGGCCTTAGGGGTTTTGGTCCCCACCAGCGGTAGTGAGCAGTTCTTC. The encoded protein is CSARALGVLVPTSGSEQFF.

The J gene is TRBJ2-5, the V gene TRBV7-3; 11 bases match TRBD2. The CDR3 loop spans 19 amino acids. V shed 1 base and J 1 base; nucleotides not matched to a gene: 11. The germline gives CDR1 SGHTA, CDR2 FQGTGA. CDR3 coding DNA: TGTGCCAGCAGCTTAAGAGGCGATCGGACTAGCGGGCCCCAAGAGACCCAGTACTTC. This translates into CASSLRGDRTSGPQETQYF.

The chain has TRBV3-1 and TRBJ1-6, with 9 bases fitting TRBD1. Per germline, CDR1 LGHDT and CDR2 YNNKEL (reference sequence). The length of the CDR3 is 16 residues. Germline trimming cut 4 bases from V and 10 bases from J; bases unmatched to any gene: 11. The CDR3: CASSLTAGTGNSPLHF. The CDR3 DNA sequence: TGTGCCAGCAGCCTAACCGCCGGGACAGGGAACTCACCCCTCCACTTT. The whole variable domain, filled in from reference TRBV3-1 and TRBJ1-6, reads DTAVSQTPKYLVTQMGNDKSIKCEQNLGHDTMYWYKQDSKKFLKIMFSYNNKELIINETVPNRFSPKSPDKAHLNLHINSLELGDSAVYFCASSLTAGTGNSPLHFGNGTRLTVT.

The chain employs TRBV7-9 and TRBJ2-1; the D gene is possibly TRBD2 (5 bases). The germline V and J ends were trimmed by 6 bases and 8 bases, with 8 bases remaining between them. Germline V gene data show CDR1 as SEHNR and CDR2 as FQNEAQ (reference sequence). There are 11 residues in the CDR3. CDR3 DNA: TGTGCCAGCAGGCTCGGGGATGAGCAGTTCTTC. Protein product: CASRLGDEQFF.

The rearrangement uses TRBV6-5 and TRBJ2-3; TRBD2 matches 7 bases. Per the germline V gene, CDR1 is MNHEY and CDR2 is SVGAGI. Losses at the gene ends were 4 bases for V and 2 bases for J; bases not matched to a gene: 9. The CDR3 length is 16 residues. The CDR3 DNA reads TGTGCCAGCAGTTCCAGCCTAGCGGACTACACAGATACGCAGTATTTT. Translating it yields CASSSSLADYTDTQYF.

The chain employs TRBV7-9 and TRBJ2-3; 9 positions agree with TRBD2. Germline V gene data show CDR1 as SEHNR and CDR2 as FQNEAQ (reference sequence). This CDR3 has 15 amino acids. After removal of 5 bases from V and 4 bases from J, the junction contained 7 bases not matched to a gene. The CDR3 sequence is CASSPPSGVSDTQYF. CDR3 coding DNA: TGTGCCAGCAGCCCTCCTAGCGGGGTGTCAGATACGCAGTATTTT.